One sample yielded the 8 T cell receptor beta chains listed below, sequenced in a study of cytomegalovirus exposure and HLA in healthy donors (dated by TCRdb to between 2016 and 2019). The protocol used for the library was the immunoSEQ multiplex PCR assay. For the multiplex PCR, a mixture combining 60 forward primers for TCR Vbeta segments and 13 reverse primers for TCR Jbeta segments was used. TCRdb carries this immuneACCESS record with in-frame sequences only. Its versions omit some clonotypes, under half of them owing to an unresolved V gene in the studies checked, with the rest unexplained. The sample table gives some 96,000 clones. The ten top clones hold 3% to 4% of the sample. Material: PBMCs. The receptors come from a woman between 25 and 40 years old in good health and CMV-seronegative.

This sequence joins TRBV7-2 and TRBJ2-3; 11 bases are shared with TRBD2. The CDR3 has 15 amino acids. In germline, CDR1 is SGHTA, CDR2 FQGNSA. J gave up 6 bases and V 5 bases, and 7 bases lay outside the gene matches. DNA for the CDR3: TGTGCCAGCAGCACTAGCGGGAGTGAAGGGGATACGCAGTATTTT. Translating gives CASSTSGSEGDTQYF.

As DNA, the CDR3 is TGTGCCAGCAGTCTCCCGGGACAGGGGGATGGCTACACCTTC. Encoded protein: CASSLPGQGDGYTF. The chain recombines TRBV6-6 with TRBJ1-2; 11 bases line up with TRBD1. This CDR3 spans 14 amino acids. The V gene end was trimmed by 5 bases and the J gene end by 6 bases; junction bases not matched to a gene: 5. The germline V gene encodes CDR1 MNHNY and CDR2 SVGAGI (reference sequence).

CDR3 sequence: CASSTTSAGANVLTF. DNA of the CDR3: TGCGCCAGCAGCACAACTAGCGCTGGGGCCAACGTCCTGACTTTC. V gene TRBV5-1 combines with J gene TRBJ2-6; 7 bases are a match to TRBD2. This CDR3 is built from 15 residues. V dropped 4 bases and J dropped 2; count of bases not matched to a gene: 3. The germline V gene encodes CDR1 SGHRS and CDR2 YFSETQ.

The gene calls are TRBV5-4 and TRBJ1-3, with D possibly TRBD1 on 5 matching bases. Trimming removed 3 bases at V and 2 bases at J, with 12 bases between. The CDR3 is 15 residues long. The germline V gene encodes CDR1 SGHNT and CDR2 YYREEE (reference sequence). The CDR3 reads CASSSNQGPGNTIYF. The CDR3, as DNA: TGTGCCAGCAGCTCTAACCAGGGTCCTGGAAACACCATATATTTT.

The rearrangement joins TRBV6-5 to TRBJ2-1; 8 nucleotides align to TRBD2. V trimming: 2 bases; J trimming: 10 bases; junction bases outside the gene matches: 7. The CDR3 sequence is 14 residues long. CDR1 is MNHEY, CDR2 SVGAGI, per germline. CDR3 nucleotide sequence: TGTGCCAGCAGTTACCCGGGGGGGAGAATGGAGCAGTTCTTC. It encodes CASSYPGGRMEQFF.

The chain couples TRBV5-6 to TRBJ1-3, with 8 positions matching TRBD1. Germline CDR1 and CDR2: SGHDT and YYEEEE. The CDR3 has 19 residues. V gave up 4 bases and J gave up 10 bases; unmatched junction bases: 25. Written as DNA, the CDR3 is TGTGCCAGCAGCCCTGGCAGAAGAAGGTGGACAGGGCGCAAGGGAACCATATATTTT. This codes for CASSPGRRRWTGRKGTIYF.

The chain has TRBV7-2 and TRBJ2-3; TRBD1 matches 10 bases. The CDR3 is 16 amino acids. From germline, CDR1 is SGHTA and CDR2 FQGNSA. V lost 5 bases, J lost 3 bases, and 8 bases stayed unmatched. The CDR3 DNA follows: TGTGCCAGCAGCCGTACCTGGACAGGGGGGACAGATACGCAGTATTTT. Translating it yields CASSRTWTGGTDTQYF. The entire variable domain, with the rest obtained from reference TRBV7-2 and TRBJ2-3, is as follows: GAGVSQSPSNKVTEKGKDVELRCDPISGHTALYWYRQSLGQGLEFLIYFQGNSAPDKSGLPSDRFSAERTGGSVSTLTIQRTQQEDSAVYLCASSRTWTGGTDTQYFGPGTRLTVL.

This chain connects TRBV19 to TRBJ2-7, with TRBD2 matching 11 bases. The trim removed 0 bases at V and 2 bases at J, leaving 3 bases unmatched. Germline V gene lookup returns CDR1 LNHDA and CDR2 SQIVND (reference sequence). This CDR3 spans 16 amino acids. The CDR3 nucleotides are TGTGCCAGTAGTATAGAACTAGCGGGAGCCACCTACGAGCAGTACTTC. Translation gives CASSIELAGATYEQYF. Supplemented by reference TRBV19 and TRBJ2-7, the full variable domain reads DGGITQSPKYLFRKEGQNVTLSCEQNLNHDAMYWYRQDPGQGLRLIYYSQIVNDFQKGDIAEGYSVSREKKESFPLTVTSAQKNPTAFYLCASSIELAGATYEQYFGPGTRLTVT.